The TCR beta chain described here comes from a study of CXCR3-negative and CXCR3-positive naive CD8 T cells. Study conclusions and caveats: Naive CXCR3-positive and CXCR3-negative cells shared TRBV-TRBJ usage; memory cells diverged. Comparably high diversity was seen in both naive subsets, and much lower diversity in memory CD8+ cells.

The CDR3 spans 19 residues. Germline CDR1 SGHDN, CDR2 FVKESK. About this clonotype: Its antigen remains unidentified.

The method, 5' RACE with UMI labels, was used to prepare the TRB cDNA libraries. TCRdb re-called the 5' RACE reads and gives one entry per CDR3 protein, without DNA. This sample's table has 100,000 to 150,000 distinct CDR3 sequences. Source material: naive CXCR3- CD8+ T cells from blood. As for subset: CD45RO-CCR7+CD27+CD95- naive CD8+ T cells lacking CXCR3 (TNR3-). This TCR was sampled from a human donor in good health. Some clones in this sample may be carry-over from other donors' samples. The chain uses TRBV14 and TRBJ2-1; TCRdb designates TRBD1, a call that cannot be tested without DNA. CDR3 region: CASSRTYRDGISSYNEQFF.